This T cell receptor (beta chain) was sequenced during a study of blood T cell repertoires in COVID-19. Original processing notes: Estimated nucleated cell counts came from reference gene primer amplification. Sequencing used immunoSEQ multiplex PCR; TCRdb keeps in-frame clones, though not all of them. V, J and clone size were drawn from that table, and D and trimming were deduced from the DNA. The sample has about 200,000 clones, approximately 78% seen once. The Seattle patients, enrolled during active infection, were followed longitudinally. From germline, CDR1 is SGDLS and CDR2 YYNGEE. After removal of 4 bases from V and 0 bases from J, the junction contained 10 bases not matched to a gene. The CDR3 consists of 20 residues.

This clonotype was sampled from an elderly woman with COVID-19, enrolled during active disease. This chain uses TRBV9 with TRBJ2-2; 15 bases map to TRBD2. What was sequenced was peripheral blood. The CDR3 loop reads CASSKYGLAGGSPNTGELFF. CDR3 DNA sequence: TGTGCCAGCAGCAAGTACGGACTAGCGGGAGGGAGCCCGAACACCGGGGAGCTGTTTTTT.